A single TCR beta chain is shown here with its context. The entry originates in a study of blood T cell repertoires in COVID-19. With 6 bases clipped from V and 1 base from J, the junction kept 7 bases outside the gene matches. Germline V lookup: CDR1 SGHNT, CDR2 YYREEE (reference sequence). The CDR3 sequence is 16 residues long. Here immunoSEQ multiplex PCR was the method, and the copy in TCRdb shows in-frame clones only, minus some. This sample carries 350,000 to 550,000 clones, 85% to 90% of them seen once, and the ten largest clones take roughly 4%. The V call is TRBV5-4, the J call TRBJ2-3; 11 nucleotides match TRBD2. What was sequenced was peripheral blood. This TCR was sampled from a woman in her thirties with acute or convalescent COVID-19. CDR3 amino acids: CASTASGGPRTDTQYF. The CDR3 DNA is TGTGCCAGCACGGCTAGCGGGGGGCCCCGCACAGATACGCAGTATTTT.